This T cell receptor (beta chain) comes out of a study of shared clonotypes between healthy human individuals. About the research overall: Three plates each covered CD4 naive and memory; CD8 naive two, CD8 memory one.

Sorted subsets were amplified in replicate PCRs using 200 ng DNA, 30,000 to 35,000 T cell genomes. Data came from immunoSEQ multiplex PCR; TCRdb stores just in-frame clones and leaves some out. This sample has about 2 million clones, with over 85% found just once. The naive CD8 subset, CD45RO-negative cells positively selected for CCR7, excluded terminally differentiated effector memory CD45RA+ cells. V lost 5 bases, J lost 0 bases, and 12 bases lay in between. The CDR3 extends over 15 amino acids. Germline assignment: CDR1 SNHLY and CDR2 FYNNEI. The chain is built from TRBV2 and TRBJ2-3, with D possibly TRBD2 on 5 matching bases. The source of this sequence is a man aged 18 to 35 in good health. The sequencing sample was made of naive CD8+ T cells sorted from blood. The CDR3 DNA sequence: TGTGCCAGCAGTCAACTAGGCCCTAGCACAGATACGCAGTATTTT. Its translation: CASSQLGPSTDTQYF.